This T cell receptor (beta chain) was sequenced for a study of cytomegalovirus exposure and HLA in healthy donors. Findings and caveats of the study: Reports indicate that TCR beta sequences accurately predicted the HLA-A and HLA-B alleles of most subjects.

60 Vbeta and 13 Jbeta primers were used in PCR. Clones were sequenced by immunoSEQ multiplex PCR, and TCRdb holds only the in-frame ones, with some missing. There are about 140,000 clones in the sample; roughly 78% occur only once, and roughly 2% lies in the top ten. Trimming removed 0 bases from V and 6 bases from J, with 11 bases in between. From germline, CDR1 is SGHAT and CDR2 FQNNGV. The CDR3 runs 14 residues. Concerning this clone itself: Its antigen is unknown.

This TCR came from a young man in good health and CMV-seronegative. The sample taken for sequencing was PBMCs. The rearrangement joins TRBV11-2 to TRBJ1-1; the D gene is possibly TRBD1 (5 bases). The CDR3 loop reads CASSLDAGIPEAFF. The CDR3, as DNA: TGTGCCAGCAGCTTAGACGCAGGGATACCTGAAGCTTTCTTT.